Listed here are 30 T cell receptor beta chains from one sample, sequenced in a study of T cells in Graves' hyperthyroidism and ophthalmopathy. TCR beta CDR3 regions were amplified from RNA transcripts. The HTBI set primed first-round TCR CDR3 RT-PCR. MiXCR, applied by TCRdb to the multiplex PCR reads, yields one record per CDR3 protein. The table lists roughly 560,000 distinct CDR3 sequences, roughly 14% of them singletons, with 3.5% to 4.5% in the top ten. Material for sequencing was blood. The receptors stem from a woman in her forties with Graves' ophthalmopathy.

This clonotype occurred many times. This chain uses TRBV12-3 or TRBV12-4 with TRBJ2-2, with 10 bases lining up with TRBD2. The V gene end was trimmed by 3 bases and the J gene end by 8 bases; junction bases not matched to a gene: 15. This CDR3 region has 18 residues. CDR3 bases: TGTGCCAGCAGTTTTGAAACTAGCGGGACTCTTGACTCGGGGGAGCTGTTTTTT. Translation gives CASSFETSGTLDSGELFF.

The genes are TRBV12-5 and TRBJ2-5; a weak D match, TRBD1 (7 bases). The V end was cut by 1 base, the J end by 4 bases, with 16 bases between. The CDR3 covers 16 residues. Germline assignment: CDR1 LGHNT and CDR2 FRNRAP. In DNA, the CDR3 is TGTGCTAGTGGTTTGGAACAGGGGAGGTCCGGAGAGACCCAGTACTTC. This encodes CASGLEQGRSGETQYF.

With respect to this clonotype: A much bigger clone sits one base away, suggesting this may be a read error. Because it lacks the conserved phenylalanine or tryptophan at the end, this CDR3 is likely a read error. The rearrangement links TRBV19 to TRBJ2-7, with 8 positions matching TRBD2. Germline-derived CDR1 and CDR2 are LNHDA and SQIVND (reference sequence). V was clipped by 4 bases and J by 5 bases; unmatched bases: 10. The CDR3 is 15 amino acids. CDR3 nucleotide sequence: TGTGCCAGTAGTACGCGGACTAGCATCCCCCACGAGCAGTACCTC. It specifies CASSTRTSIPHEQYL.

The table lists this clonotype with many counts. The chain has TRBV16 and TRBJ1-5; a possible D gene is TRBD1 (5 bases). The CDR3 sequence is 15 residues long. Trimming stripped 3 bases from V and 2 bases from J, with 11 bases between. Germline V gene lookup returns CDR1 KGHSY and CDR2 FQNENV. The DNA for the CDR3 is TGTGCCAGCAGCCAGGGACCTGCGGGCAATCAGCCCCAGCATTTT. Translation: CASSQGPAGNQPQHF.

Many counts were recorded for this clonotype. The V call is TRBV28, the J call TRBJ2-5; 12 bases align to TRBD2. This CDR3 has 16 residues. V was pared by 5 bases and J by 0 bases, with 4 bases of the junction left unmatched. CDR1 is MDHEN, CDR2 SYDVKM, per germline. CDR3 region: CASSIGTSGHQETQYF. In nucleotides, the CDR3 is TGTGCCAGCAGTATCGGGACTAGCGGGCACCAAGAGACCCAGTACTTC. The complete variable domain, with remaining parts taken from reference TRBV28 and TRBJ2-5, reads DVKVTQSSRYLVKRTGEKVFLECVQDMDHENMFWYRQDPGLGLRLIYFSYDVKMKEKGDIPEGYSVSREKKERFSLILESASTNQTSMYLCASSIGTSGHQETQYFGPGTRLLVL.

CDR3 DNA sequence: TGTGCCAGCAGTTTTGGGGGGCTTAATTCACCCCTCCACTTT. Encoded protein: CASSFGGLNSPLHF. The V and J genes are TRBV27 and TRBJ1-6, with D possibly TRBD1 on 6 matching bases. Trimming took off 3 bases at V and 6 bases at J, with 9 bases between the two ends. The length of the CDR3 is 14 residues. Germline V lookup: CDR1 MNHEY, CDR2 SMNVEV (reference sequence).

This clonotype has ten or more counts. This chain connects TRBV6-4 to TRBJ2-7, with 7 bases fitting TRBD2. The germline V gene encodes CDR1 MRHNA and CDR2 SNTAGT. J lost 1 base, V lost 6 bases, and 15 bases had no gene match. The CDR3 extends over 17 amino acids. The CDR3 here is CASRGESGGNRSYEQYF. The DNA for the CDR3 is TGTGCCAGCAGGGGGGAATCCGGGGGGAATCGTTCCTACGAGCAGTACTTC.

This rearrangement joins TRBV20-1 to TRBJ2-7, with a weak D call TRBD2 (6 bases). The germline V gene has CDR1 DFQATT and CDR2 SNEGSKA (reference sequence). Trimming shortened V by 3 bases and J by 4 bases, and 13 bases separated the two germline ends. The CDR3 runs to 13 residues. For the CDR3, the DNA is TGCAGTGCTAGGTGGGCCGGGGGTTACGAGCAGTACTTC. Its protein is CSARWAGGYEQYF.

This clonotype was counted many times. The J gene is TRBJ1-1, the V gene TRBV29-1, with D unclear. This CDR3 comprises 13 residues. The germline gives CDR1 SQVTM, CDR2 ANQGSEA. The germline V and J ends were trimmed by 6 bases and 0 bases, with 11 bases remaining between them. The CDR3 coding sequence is TGCAGCGTGACGGAGGGCATGAACACTGAAGCTTTCTTT. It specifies CSVTEGMNTEAFF.

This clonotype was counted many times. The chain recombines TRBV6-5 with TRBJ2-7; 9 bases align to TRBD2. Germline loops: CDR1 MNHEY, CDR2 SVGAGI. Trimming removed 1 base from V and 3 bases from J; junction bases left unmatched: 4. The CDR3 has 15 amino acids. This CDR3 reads CASSYYVSGGYEQYF. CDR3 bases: TGTGCCAGCAGTTACTACGTTAGCGGGGGCTACGAGCAGTACTTC.

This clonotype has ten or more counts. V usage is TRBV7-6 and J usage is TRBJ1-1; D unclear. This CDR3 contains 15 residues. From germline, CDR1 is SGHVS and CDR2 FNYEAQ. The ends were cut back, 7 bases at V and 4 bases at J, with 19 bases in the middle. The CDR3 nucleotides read TGTGCCAGCACCCTCGCTGGGGAAGGGAGCACTGAAGCTTTCTTT. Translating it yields CASTLAGEGSTEAFF.

CDR3 nucleotides: TGTGCCAGCAGCCAAGAGTTCCGGGACCTGCTCTCTGGAAACACCATATATTTT. Translating gives CASSQEFRDLLSGNTIYF. V gene TRBV4-2 combines with J gene TRBJ1-3, with a weak D call TRBD1 (5 bases). V lost 0 bases, J lost 0 bases, and 15 bases lay in between. Germline V CDR1 and CDR2: LGHNA, YNFKEQ. The CDR3 is 18 residues long.

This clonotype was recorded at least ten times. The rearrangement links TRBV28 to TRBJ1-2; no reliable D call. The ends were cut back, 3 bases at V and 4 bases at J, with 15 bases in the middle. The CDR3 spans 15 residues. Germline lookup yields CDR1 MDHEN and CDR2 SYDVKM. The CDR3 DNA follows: TGTGCCAGCAGTTTGGGCTCTTGGGGAGGCTATGGCTACACCTTC. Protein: CASSLGSWGGYGYTF.

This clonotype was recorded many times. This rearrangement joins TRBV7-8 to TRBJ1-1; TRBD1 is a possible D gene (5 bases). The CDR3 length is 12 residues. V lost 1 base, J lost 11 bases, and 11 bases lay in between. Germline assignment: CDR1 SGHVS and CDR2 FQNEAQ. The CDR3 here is CASSLERGAAFF. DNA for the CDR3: TGTGCCAGCAGCTTAGAAAGGGGCGCCGCTTTCTTT.

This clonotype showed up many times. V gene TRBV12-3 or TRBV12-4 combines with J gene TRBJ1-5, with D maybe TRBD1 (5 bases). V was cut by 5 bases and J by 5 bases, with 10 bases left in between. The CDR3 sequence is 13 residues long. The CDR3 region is CASSQGPDQPQHF. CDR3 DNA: TGTGCCAGCAGTCAGGGTCCCGATCAGCCCCAGCATTTT.

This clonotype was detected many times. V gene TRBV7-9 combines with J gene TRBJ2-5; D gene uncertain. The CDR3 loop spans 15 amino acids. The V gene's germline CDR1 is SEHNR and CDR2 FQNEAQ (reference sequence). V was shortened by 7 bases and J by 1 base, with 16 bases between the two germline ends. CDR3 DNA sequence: TGTGCCAGCACCGCGTCATACGGCGGCCAAGAGACCCAGTACTTC. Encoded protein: CASTASYGGQETQYF.

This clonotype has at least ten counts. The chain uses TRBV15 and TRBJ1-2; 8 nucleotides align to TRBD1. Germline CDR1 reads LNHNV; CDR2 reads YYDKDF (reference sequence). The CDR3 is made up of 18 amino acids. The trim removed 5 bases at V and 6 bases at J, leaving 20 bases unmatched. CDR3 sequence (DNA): TGTGCCACCAGCCCCCGGGGGGGGACAGGAAACCTACAGAATGGCTACACCTTC. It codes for CATSPRGGTGNLQNGYTF.

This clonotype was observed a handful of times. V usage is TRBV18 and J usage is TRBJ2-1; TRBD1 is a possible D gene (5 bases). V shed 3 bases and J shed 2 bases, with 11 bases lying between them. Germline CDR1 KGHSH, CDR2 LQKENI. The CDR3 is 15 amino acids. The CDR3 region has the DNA TGTGCCAGCTCACCCCCAGGGCGACCCTACAATGAGCAGTTCTTC. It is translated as CASSPPGRPYNEQFF.

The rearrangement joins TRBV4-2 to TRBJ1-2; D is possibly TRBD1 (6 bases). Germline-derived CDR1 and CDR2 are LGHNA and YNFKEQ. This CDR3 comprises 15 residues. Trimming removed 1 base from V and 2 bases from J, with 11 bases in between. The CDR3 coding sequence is TGTGCCAGCAGCCAAGCCTGGGGGGCGAACTATGGCTACACCTTC. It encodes CASSQAWGANYGYTF.

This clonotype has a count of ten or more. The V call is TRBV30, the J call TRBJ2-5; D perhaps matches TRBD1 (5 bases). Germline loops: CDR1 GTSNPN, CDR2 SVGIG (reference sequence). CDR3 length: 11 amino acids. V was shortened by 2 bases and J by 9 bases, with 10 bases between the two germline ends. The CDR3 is CAWSLLGAQYF. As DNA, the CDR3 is TGTGCCTGGAGTTTGTTAGGGGCCCAGTACTTC.

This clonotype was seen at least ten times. CDR3 protein: CASSAVTGRNTEAFF. CDR3 nucleotide sequence: TGTGCCAGCAGTGCCGTTACGGGGAGGAACACTGAAGCTTTCTTT. The genes are TRBV6-1 and TRBJ1-1; no definite D call. CDR1 is MNHNS, CDR2 SASEGT, per germline. CDR3 size: 15 residues. V was pared by 4 bases and J by 1 base, with 13 bases between.

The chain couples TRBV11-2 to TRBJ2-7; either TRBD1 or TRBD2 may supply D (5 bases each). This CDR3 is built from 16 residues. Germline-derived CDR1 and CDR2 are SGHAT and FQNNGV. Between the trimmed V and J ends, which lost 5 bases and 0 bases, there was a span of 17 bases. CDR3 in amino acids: CASSPHRTSDSYEQYF. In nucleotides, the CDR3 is TGTGCCAGCAGCCCTCACAGGACTTCGGACTCCTACGAGCAGTACTTC.

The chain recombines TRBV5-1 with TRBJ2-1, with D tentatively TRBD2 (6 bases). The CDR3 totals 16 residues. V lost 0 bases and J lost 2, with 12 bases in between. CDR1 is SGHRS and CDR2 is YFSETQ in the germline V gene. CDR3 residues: CASSLAISGPYNEQFF. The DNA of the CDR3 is TGCGCCAGCAGCTTGGCGATTAGCGGCCCCTACAATGAGCAGTTCTTC.

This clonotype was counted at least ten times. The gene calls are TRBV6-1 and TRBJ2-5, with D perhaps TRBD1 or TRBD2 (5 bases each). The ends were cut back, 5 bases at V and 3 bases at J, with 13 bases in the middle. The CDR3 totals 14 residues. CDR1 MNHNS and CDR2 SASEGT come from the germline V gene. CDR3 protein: CASSPGDGEETQYF. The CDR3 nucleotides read TGTGCCAGCAGTCCCGGGGACGGAGAAGAGACCCAGTACTTC.

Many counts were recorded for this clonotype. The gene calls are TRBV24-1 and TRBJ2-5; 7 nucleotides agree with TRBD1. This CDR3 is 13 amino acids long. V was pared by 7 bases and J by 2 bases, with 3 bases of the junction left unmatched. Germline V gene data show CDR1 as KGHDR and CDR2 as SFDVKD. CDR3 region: CATRGQFQETQYF. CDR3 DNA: TGTGCCACCAGGGGACAGTTTCAAGAGACCCAGTACTTC.

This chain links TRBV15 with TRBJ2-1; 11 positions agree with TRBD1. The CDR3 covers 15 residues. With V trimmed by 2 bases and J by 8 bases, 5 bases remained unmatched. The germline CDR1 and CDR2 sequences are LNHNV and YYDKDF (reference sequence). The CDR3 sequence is CATSRYGQGADEQFF. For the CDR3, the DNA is TGTGCCACCAGCAGATATGGACAGGGGGCGGATGAGCAGTTCTTC.

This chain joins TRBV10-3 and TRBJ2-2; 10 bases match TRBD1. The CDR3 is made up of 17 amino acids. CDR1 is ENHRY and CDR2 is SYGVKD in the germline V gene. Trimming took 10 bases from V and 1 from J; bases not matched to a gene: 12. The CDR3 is CATGGTGARVNTGELFF. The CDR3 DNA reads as TGTGCCACAGGGGGGACAGGGGCGCGGGTGAACACCGGGGAGCTGTTTTTT.

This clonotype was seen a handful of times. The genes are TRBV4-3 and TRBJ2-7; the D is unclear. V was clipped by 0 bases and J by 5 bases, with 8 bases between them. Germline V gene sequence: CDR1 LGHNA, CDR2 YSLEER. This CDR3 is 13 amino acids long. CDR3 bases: TGCGCCAGCAGCCAAGAGAAAGGGAACGAGCAGTACTTC. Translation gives CASSQEKGNEQYF.

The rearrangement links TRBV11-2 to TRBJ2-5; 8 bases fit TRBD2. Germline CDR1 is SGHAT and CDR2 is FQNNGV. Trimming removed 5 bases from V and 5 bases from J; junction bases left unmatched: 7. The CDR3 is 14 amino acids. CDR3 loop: CASSPRLARETQYF. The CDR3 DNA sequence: TGTGCCAGCAGCCCCCGACTAGCGCGGGAGACCCAGTACTTC.

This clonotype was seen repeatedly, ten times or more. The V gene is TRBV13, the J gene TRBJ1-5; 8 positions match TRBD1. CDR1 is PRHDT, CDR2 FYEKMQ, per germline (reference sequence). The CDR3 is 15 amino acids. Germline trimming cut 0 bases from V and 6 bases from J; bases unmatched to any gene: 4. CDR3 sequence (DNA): TGTGCCAGCAGCTTAGGGACAGGGGTTGGTCAGCCCCAGCATTTT. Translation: CASSLGTGVGQPQHF.